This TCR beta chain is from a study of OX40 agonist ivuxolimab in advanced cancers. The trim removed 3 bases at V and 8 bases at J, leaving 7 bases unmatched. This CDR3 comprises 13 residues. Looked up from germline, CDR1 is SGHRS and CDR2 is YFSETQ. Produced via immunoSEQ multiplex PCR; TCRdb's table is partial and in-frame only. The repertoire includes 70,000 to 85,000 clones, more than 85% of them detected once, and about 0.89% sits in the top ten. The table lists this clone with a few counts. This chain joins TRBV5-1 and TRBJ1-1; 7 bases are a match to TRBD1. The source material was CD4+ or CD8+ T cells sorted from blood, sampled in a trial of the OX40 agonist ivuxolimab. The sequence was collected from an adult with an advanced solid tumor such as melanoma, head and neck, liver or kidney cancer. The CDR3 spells CASSSLDRVEAFF. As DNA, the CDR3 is TGCGCCAGCAGCTCCCTTGACAGGGTAGAAGCTTTCTTT.